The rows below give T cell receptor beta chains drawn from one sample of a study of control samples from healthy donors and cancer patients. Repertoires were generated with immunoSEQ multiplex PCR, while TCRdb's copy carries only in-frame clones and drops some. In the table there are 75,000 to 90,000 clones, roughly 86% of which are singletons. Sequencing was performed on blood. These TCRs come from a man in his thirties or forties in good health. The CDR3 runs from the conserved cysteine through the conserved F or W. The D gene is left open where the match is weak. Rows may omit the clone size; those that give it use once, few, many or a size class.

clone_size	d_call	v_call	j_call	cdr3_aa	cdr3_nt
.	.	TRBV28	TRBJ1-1	CASSFKGPNTEAFF	TGTGCCAGCAGTTTTAAGGGACCTAACACTGAAGCTTTCTTT
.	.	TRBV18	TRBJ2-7	CASSPQGSHEQYF	TGTGCCAGCTCACCACAGGGGAGCCACGAGCAGTACTTC
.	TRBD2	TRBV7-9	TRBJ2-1	CASSLALTSGDNEQFF	TGTGCCAGCAGCTTAGCGCTTACTAGCGGCGACAATGAGCAGTTCTTC
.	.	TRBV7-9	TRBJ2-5	CASSPRASQETQYF	TGTGCCAGCAGCCCTAGGGCATCCCAAGAGACCCAGTACTTC
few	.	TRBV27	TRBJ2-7	CASSFGPGLDFYEQYF	TGTGCCAGCAGTTTTGGGCCGGGACTGGACTTCTACGAGCAGTACTTC
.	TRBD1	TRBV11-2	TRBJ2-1	CASTLRTGNEQFF	TGTGCCAGCACCCTGAGGACAGGGAATGAGCAGTTCTTC
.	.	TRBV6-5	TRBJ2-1	CASTIGGGEQFF	TGTGCCAGCACCATAGGGGGTGGTGAGCAGTTCTTC
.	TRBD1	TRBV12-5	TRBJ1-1	CASAQTGRTEAFF	TGTGCTAGTGCTCAGACAGGGCGCACTGAAGCTTTCTTT
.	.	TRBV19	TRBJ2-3	CASSTGLDTQYF	TGTGCCAGTAGTACAGGGTTGGATACGCAGTATTTT
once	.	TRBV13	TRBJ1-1	CASSPGQMNTEAFF	TGTGCCAGCAGCCCCGGACAAATGAACACTGAAGCTTTCTTT
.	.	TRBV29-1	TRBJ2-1	CSVDGWAYNEQFF	TGCAGCGTTGACGGATGGGCCTACAATGAGCAGTTCTTC
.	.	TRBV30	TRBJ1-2	CAWSLLGQIYGYTF	TGTGCCTGGAGTCTATTGGGGCAGATATATGGCTACACCTTC